The 15 T cell receptor beta chains given below trace back to one sample, sequenced in a study of blood T cell repertoires in COVID-19. Assay used: immunoSEQ multiplex PCR; TCRdb lists only in-frame clones, some missing. The table records over 100,000 clones, 75% to 90% of them present only once. Sequencing input: peripheral blood. The origin of the receptors is a man aged 55 to 70 with COVID-19, enrolled during active disease.

The chain combines TRBV7-2 with TRBJ1-4, with D unresolved. Germline lookup yields CDR1 SGHTA and CDR2 FQGNSA. The V end was cut by 1 base, the J end by 7 bases, with 7 bases between. This CDR3 has 13 residues. The CDR3 protein is CASSLVGSEKLFF. The CDR3 DNA reads TGTGCCAGCAGCTTAGTCGGGAGTGAAAAACTGTTTTTT. The entire variable domain, with the rest obtained from reference TRBV7-2 and TRBJ1-4, is as follows: GAGVSQSPSNKVTEKGKDVELRCDPISGHTALYWYRQSLGQGLEFLIYFQGNSAPDKSGLPSDRFSAERTGGSVSTLTIQRTQQEDSAVYLCASSLVGSEKLFFGSGTQLSVL.

The gene calls are TRBV6-6 and TRBJ1-3; no reliable D call. Trimming left V 5 bases short and J 0 bases short, with 20 bases between. The CDR3 has 18 amino acids. Germline V gene lookup returns CDR1 MNHNY and CDR2 SVGAGI (reference sequence). The CDR3 nucleotides are TGTGCCAGCAGTCACCCTTCCGGTGACGGAGACTCTGGAAACACCATATATTTT. This gives the protein CASSHPSGDGDSGNTIYF.

The gene calls are TRBV29-1 and TRBJ2-7; 10 bases align to TRBD2. Per the germline V gene, CDR1 is SQVTM and CDR2 is ANQGSEA. The CDR3 has 13 amino acids. With V trimmed by 4 bases and J by 5 bases, 5 bases remained unmatched. CDR3 nucleotides: TGCAGCGTTGCTAGCGGGGGAGTAGACGAGCAGTACTTC. Protein sequence: CSVASGGVDEQYF.

In DNA form, the CDR3 reads TGTGCCAGCAGGGAGGGACAGAACTATGGCTACACCTTC. This encodes CASREGQNYGYTF. The gene calls are TRBV6-4 and TRBJ1-2; 7 bases are shared with TRBD1. The CDR3 loop spans 13 amino acids. J was trimmed by 2 bases and V by 6 bases; bases with no gene match: 3. Germline loops: CDR1 MRHNA, CDR2 SNTAGT.

V usage is TRBV18 and J usage is TRBJ1-2; D is uncertain. Trimming shortened V by 2 bases and J by 7 bases, and 17 bases separated the two germline ends. The germline V gene encodes CDR1 KGHSH and CDR2 LQKENI. This CDR3 is 15 amino acids long. The CDR3 is CASSPSSDGTGGYTF. In DNA, the CDR3 is TGTGCCAGCTCACCATCAAGCGACGGTACGGGTGGCTACACCTTC.

The V call is TRBV9, the J call TRBJ2-5, with D tentatively TRBD2 (7 bases). Trimming cost V 4 bases and J 5 bases, with 18 bases left between them. This CDR3 spans 15 amino acids. Per the germline V gene, CDR1 is SGDLS and CDR2 is YYNGEE. The CDR3 here is CASSPLGGARETQYF. In DNA, the CDR3 is TGTGCCAGCAGCCCCCTAGGGGGGGCTAGGGAGACCCAGTACTTC.

This clone was recorded once. This CDR3 reads CASSMNRAGELFF. The DNA of the CDR3 is TGTGCCAGCAGCATGAATCGGGCCGGGGAGCTGTTTTTT. This chain connects TRBV7-3 to TRBJ2-2; D unclear. Germline loops: CDR1 SGHTA, CDR2 FQGTGA. There are 13 residues in the CDR3. The V gene lost 5 bases and the J gene lost 6 bases, with 10 bases spanning the gap.

The chain links TRBV7-8 to TRBJ1-1; 7 bases agree with TRBD1. Trimming cost V 3 bases and J 8 bases; bases outside gene matches: 3. The germline gives CDR1 SGHVS, CDR2 FQNEAQ. The CDR3 length is 12 residues. The chain's CDR3 is CASSFRQGEAFF. The CDR3 nucleotides are TGTGCCAGCAGCTTTCGACAGGGAGAAGCTTTCTTT.

This clone was found a few times. Other DNA sequences from this sample encode an identical CDR3 as well. J is TRBJ1-1 and V is TRBV5-1; D might be TRBD1 (5 bases). Trimming shortened V by 3 bases and J by 0 bases, and 9 bases separated the two germline ends. This CDR3 has 14 amino acids. Germline-derived CDR1 and CDR2 are SGHRS and YFSETQ. The CDR3 region has the DNA TGCGCCAGCAGCTCCACAGGAGTGAACACTGAAGCTTTCTTT. Its translation is CASSSTGVNTEAFF.

This chain joins TRBV5-1 and TRBJ2-3; weak D call: TRBD2 (6 bases). The CDR3 runs to 15 residues. Trimming pared 5 bases from V and 4 bases from J, leaving 17 bases between. Per the germline V gene, CDR1 is SGHRS and CDR2 is YFSETQ. As DNA, the CDR3 is TGCGCCAGCAGTAGTTCTGCGGGGACGTCAGATACGCAGTATTTT. Its protein is CASSSSAGTSDTQYF.

The V and J genes are TRBV27 and TRBJ2-1; 12 positions agree with TRBD2. Trimming at V came to 4 bases and at J to 9 bases, leaving 7 bases not matched to a gene. CDR1 and CDR2 (germline): MNHEY, SMNVEV (reference sequence). The CDR3 spans 15 residues. The CDR3 DNA is TGTGCCAGCAGTTCCCTAGCGGGGGGGCCCGGTGAGCAGTTCTTC. Translating gives CASSSLAGGPGEQFF.

The chain recombines TRBV4-2 with TRBJ2-1; TRBD2 is a possible D gene (7 bases). Germline V gene data show CDR1 as LGHNA and CDR2 as YNFKEQ. The V and J ends lost 4 bases and 8 bases respectively, with 18 bases between them. The CDR3 loop spans 15 amino acids. CDR3 amino acids: CASSRRRGGGDEQFF. The DNA for the CDR3 is TGTGCCAGCAGCCGGCGACGGGGCGGGGGCGATGAGCAGTTCTTC.

This clone appeared a single time. The chain carries TRBV21-1 and TRBJ2-3; the tabulated D call, TRBD1, remains unverified against the DNA. TRBV21-1 is a listed pseudogene. CDR3 length: 16 amino acids. CDR3 coding DNA: TGTGCCAGCAGCAAGGTGGGCAGGGCTAGGGCAGATACGCAGTATTTT. Its translation is CASSKVGRARADTQYF.

This chain links TRBV7-2 with TRBJ1-1; a weak D match, TRBD1 (6 bases). Looked up from germline, CDR1 is SGHTA and CDR2 is FQGNSA. Trimming cost V 1 base and J 1 base, with 10 bases left between them. The CDR3 runs to 15 residues. CDR3 residues: CASSLGLTGNTEAFF. The CDR3 region has the DNA TGTGCCAGCAGCTTAGGATTGACAGGGAACACTGAAGCTTTCTTT. Using reference TRBV7-2 and TRBJ1-1 for the parts outside the CDR3, the full variable domain is GAGVSQSPSNKVTEKGKDVELRCDPISGHTALYWYRQSLGQGLEFLIYFQGNSAPDKSGLPSDRFSAERTGGSVSTLTIQRTQQEDSAVYLCASSLGLTGNTEAFFGQGTRLTVV.

The chain employs TRBV7-8 and TRBJ2-2; 10 bases map to TRBD2. Trimming took 1 base from V and 5 from J; bases not matched to a gene: 1. This CDR3 is built from 15 residues. Germline values: CDR1 SGHVS, CDR2 FQNEAQ. This CDR3 is CASSLEAGGTGELFF. For the CDR3, the DNA is TGTGCCAGCAGCTTAGAAGCGGGGGGGACCGGGGAGCTGTTTTTT.